This TCR beta chain came from a study of blood T cell repertoires in COVID-19. The germline gives CDR1 GTSNPN, CDR2 SVGIG (reference sequence). The CDR3 consists of 13 residues. The V and J ends lost 0 bases and 5 bases respectively, with 8 bases between them. TCRdb keeps only in-frame clones here, not all; method: immunoSEQ multiplex PCR. The sample lists roughly 120,000 clones, over 60% occurring once. This clone was counted between two and nine times. The sample holds other DNA sequences that translate to the same CDR3. V is TRBV30 and J is TRBJ1-5; tentative D call: TRBD1 (6 bases). The origin of this receptor is a human donor in a cohort sampled during active COVID-19. Sequenced sample: peripheral blood. The CDR3 coding sequence is TGTGCCTGGAGTGTAGGGGGGGATCAGCCCCAGCATTTT. This encodes CAWSVGGDQPQHF.